This T cell receptor beta chain was identified in a study of T cells in localized non-small cell lung cancer. Findings of the study overall: Higher blood T cell density went with longer overall survival. Exceeding tumor, uninvolved adjacent lung had the highest T cell clonality.

Libraries were prepared by immunoSEQ multiplex PCR; TCRdb keeps only in-frame clonotypes and omits some of them. This table has approximately 40,000 clones, around 87% appearing once. The table lists this clone with a count of one. Its antigen is undetermined. This CDR3 region has 15 residues. Trimming removed 2 bases from V and 7 bases from J, with 17 bases in between. Looked up from germline, CDR1 is LNHNV and CDR2 is YYDKDF (reference sequence). This chain uses TRBV15 with TRBJ1-1; D is ambiguous. This TCR was sampled from a man between 18 and 49 years old with stage I lung adenocarcinoma. The material sequenced was peripheral blood, taken before any cancer treatment. CDR3 in DNA: TGTGCCACCAGCAGATCCCCGGAACGAATAGGTGAAGCTTTCTTT. This gives the protein CATSRSPERIGEAFF.